The 22 T cell receptor beta chains below were found in one sample sequenced in a study of blood T cell repertoires in COVID-19. Sequenced by immunoSEQ multiplex PCR; TCRdb stores in-frame clones only, minus some. The data hold 200,000 to 250,000 clones, with 89% observed a single time. Sequencing input: peripheral blood. Receptor source: a woman aged 40 to 50 with acute or convalescent COVID-19.

The V gene is TRBV7-9, the J gene TRBJ1-1; 8 bases are a match to TRBD1. Germline CDR1 SEHNR, CDR2 FQNEAQ (reference sequence). Unmatched junction bases numbered 3, after V lost 5 bases and J lost 4 bases. The CDR3 runs 13 residues. The chain's CDR3 is CASSNRGGTEAFF. The CDR3 region has the DNA TGTGCCAGCAGCAACAGGGGGGGCACTGAAGCTTTCTTT.

The V gene is TRBV6-5, the J gene TRBJ2-3; 11 nucleotides align to TRBD1. The V gene's germline CDR1 is MNHEY and CDR2 SVGAGI. Trimming took 5 bases from V and 8 from J; bases not matched to a gene: 9. CDR3 length equals 15 residues. The DNA for the CDR3 is TGTGCCAGCAGTATATCCGGGACAGGGGGTTTTACGCAGTATTTT. It encodes CASSISGTGGFTQYF.

V and J are TRBV4-2 and TRBJ1-1, with a tentative D call TRBD1 (6 bases). V lost 0 bases to trimming and J lost 11 bases, with 16 bases between them. Germline V gene data show CDR1 as LGHNA and CDR2 as YNFKEQ. The CDR3 covers 14 residues. The CDR3 loop is CASSQEIGGPAAFF. CDR3 nucleotides: TGTGCCAGCAGCCAAGAGATCGGGGGGCCTGCGGCTTTCTTT.

The chain links TRBV6-5 to TRBJ1-2, with D possibly matching TRBD1 (6 bases). The CDR3 covers 14 residues. Per the germline V gene, CDR1 is MNHEY and CDR2 is SVGAGI. Trimming took off 3 bases at V and 2 bases at J, with 10 bases between the two ends. The CDR3 is CASSYTGINYGYTF. The CDR3 DNA reads as TGTGCCAGCAGTTATACAGGGATAAACTATGGCTACACCTTC.

The V and J genes are TRBV7-8 and TRBJ1-5; the match to TRBD1 covers 8 bases. V was pared by 9 bases and J by 6 bases, with 4 bases of the junction left unmatched. CDR3 length: 12 amino acids. Germline V gene sequence: CDR1 SGHVS, CDR2 FQNEAQ. The CDR3 DNA sequence: TGTGCCAGTTCAGGGGGCAGTCAGCCCCAGCATTTT. It is translated as CASSGGSQPQHF. Full variable domain (outside the CDR3, taken from reference TRBV7-8 and TRBJ1-5): GAGVSQSPRYKVAKRGQDVALRCDPISGHVSLFWYQQALGQGPEFLTYFQNEAQLDKSGLPSDRFFAERPEGSVSTLKIQRTQQEDSAVYLCASSGGSQPQHFGDGTRLSIL.

This chain links TRBV11-2 with TRBJ1-5; D ambiguous. CDR3 size: 15 residues. Germline CDR1 is SGHAT and CDR2 is FQNNGV. Trimming cost V 0 bases and J 6 bases, with 12 bases left between them. CDR3 DNA sequence: TGTGCCAGCAGCTTAGATAATTACGGGTCTCAGCCCCAGCATTTT. Translation gives CASSLDNYGSQPQHF. Full variable domain (missing parts from reference TRBV11-2 and TRBJ1-5): EAGVAQSPRYKIIEKRQSVAFWCNPISGHATLYWYQQILGQGPKLLIQFQNNGVVDDSQLPKDRFSAERLKGVDSTLKIQPAKLEDSAVYLCASSLDNYGSQPQHFGDGTRLSIL.

This clone has more than one count but fewer than ten. The chain recombines TRBV14 with TRBJ2-2, with D perhaps matching TRBD1 (5 bases). V was shortened by 2 bases and J by 0 bases, with 10 bases between the two germline ends. CDR1 SGHDN and CDR2 FVKESK come from the germline V gene. This CDR3 region has 16 residues. The CDR3 here is CASSQHPQANTGELFF. CDR3 in DNA: TGTGCCAGCAGCCAACACCCACAGGCGAACACCGGGGAGCTGTTTTTT.

V usage is TRBV19 and J usage is TRBJ1-2; the match to TRBD1 covers 9 bases. The ends lost 7 bases at V and 3 bases at J; junction bases unmatched: 9. CDR1 is LNHDA, CDR2 SQIVND, per germline (reference sequence). The CDR3 loop spans 15 amino acids. CDR3 loop: CASTQQGAEYYGYTF. In DNA, the CDR3 is TGTGCCAGTACCCAACAGGGGGCGGAGTACTATGGCTACACCTTC.

The chain couples TRBV11-3 to TRBJ1-6, with D perhaps TRBD1 (5 bases). The CDR3 totals 14 residues. The germline V gene has CDR1 SGHNT and CDR2 YENEEA. V shed 3 bases and J shed 7 bases, with 10 bases lying between them. CDR3 region: CASSLRGMNSPLHF. The CDR3, as DNA: TGTGCCAGCAGCTTGCGGGGGATGAATTCACCCCTCCACTTT. Full variable domain (missing parts from reference TRBV11-3 and TRBJ1-6): EAGVVQSPRYKIIEKKQPVAFWCNPISGHNTLYWYLQNLGQGPELLIRYENEEAVDDSQLPKDRFSAERLKGVDSTLKIQPAELGDSAVYLCASSLRGMNSPLHFGNGTRLTVT.

This chain connects TRBV28 to TRBJ2-3; 9 bases align to TRBD1. Trimming at V came to 6 bases and at J to 1 base, leaving 8 bases not matched to a gene. CDR3 length: 16 amino acids. CDR1 and CDR2 (germline): MDHEN, SYDVKM. The CDR3 is CASSPRDRVRTDTQYF. The CDR3 DNA is TGTGCCAGCAGCCCCCGGGACAGGGTGCGCACAGATACGCAGTATTTT. The entire variable domain, with the rest obtained from reference TRBV28 and TRBJ2-3, is as follows: DVKVTQSSRYLVKRTGEKVFLECVQDMDHENMFWYRQDPGLGLRLIYFSYDVKMKEKGDIPEGYSVSREKKERFSLILESASTNQTSMYLCASSPRDRVRTDTQYFGPGTRLTVL.

V is TRBV6-6 and J is TRBJ1-1, with 7 nucleotides matching TRBD1. This CDR3 is 13 amino acids long. CDR1 MNHNY and CDR2 SVGAGI come from the germline V gene (reference sequence). V shed 2 bases and J 6 bases; nucleotides not matched to a gene: 3. The CDR3 sequence: CASSYADRAEAFF. CDR3 bases: TGTGCCAGCAGTTACGCCGACAGGGCTGAAGCTTTCTTT.

The chain carries TRBV3-1 (or the pseudogene TRBV3-2) and TRBJ1-1; D is unresolved. V dropped 9 bases and J dropped 3 bases, with 8 bases sitting between them. Germline CDR1 LGHDT, CDR2 YNNKEL (reference sequence). This CDR3 has 11 residues. CDR3 in DNA: TGTGCCAGTCGAACTGACACTGAAGCTTTCTTT. This encodes CASRTDTEAFF.

The count of this clone is one. The rearrangement joins TRBV6-6 to TRBJ2-7; a weak D match, TRBD1 (5 bases). Trimming pared 6 bases from V and 3 bases from J, leaving 12 bases between. Germline V gene lookup returns CDR1 MNHNY and CDR2 SVGAGI (reference sequence). CDR3 size: 13 residues. CDR3 sequence (DNA): TGTGCCAGCAGGCAACCAGACAGCTACGAGCAGTACGTC. Its protein product is CASRQPDSYEQYV.

This rearrangement joins TRBV11-2 to TRBJ1-2; no reliable D call. The CDR3 is made up of 13 amino acids. V lost 1 base and J lost 4, with 7 bases in between. Germline CDR1 SGHAT, CDR2 FQNNGV. Here the CDR3 reads CASSLGGVYGYTF. CDR3 coding DNA: TGTGCCAGCAGCTTAGGGGGAGTCTATGGCTACACCTTC.

The V gene is TRBV5-6, the J gene TRBJ2-1; TRBD2 aligns across 7 bases. There are 14 residues in the CDR3. Germline V gene lookup returns CDR1 SGHDT and CDR2 YYEEEE. Trimming removed 0 bases from V and 8 bases from J; junction bases left unmatched: 5. The CDR3 loop is CASSLALAAYEQFF. CDR3 DNA: TGTGCCAGCAGCTTGGCCCTAGCGGCGTATGAGCAGTTCTTC.

J is TRBJ1-2 and V is TRBV18; the match to TRBD1 covers 7 bases. Germline CDR1 reads KGHSH; CDR2 reads LQKENI. V was clipped by 3 bases and J by 4 bases; unmatched bases: 14. The CDR3 is 17 residues long. The CDR3 spells CASSPRRITGEIYGYTF. In DNA, the CDR3 is TGTGCCAGCTCACCCCGTCGTATTACAGGGGAGATCTATGGCTACACCTTC.

V and J are TRBV21-1 and TRBJ1-1; the table names TRBD1, a call not compared with the DNA. TRBV21-1 is labeled a pseudogene. The CDR3 totals 12 residues. DNA of the CDR3: TGTGCCAGCAGCAGAGGGGGCACTGAAGCTTTCTTT. It codes for CASSRGGTEAFF.

V usage is TRBV19 and J usage is TRBJ1-3; a possible D gene is TRBD1 (6 bases). V lost 9 bases and J 0 bases, leaving 15 bases between the germline ends. CDR3 size: 15 residues. CDR1 and CDR2 from the germline V gene are LNHDA and SQIVND (reference sequence). CDR3 coding DNA: TGTGCCAGCCGACAGGCGGTAAGCTCTGGAAACACCATATATTTT. It is translated as CASRQAVSSGNTIYF.

The J gene is TRBJ1-1, the V gene TRBV6-6, with 9 bases identical to TRBD1. Looked up from germline, CDR1 is MNHNY and CDR2 is SVGAGI (reference sequence). Germline trimming cut 6 bases from V and 1 base from J; bases unmatched to any gene: 9. The CDR3 contains 16 residues. The CDR3 sequence is CASSHGGTGSNTEAFF. Here the CDR3 DNA reads TGTGCCAGCAGCCACGGGGGGACAGGGTCGAACACTGAAGCTTTCTTT.

The chain uses TRBV18 and TRBJ1-2; TRBD1 matches 7 bases. Germline lookup yields CDR1 KGHSH and CDR2 LQKENI. CDR3 length: 15 amino acids. V shed 3 bases and J 1 base; nucleotides not matched to a gene: 5. CDR3 DNA: TGTGCCAGCTCACCCGCAGGGGGGATTAACTATGGCTACACCTTC. Translation: CASSPAGGINYGYTF.

The J gene is TRBJ2-5, the V gene TRBV12-3 or TRBV12-4; maybe TRBD2 (5 bases). The CDR3 totals 11 residues. Trimming removed 3 bases from V and 9 bases from J, with 8 bases in between. The CDR3 DNA sequence: TGTGCCAGCAGTTTCCGGGGAGCCCAGTACTTC. Translating it yields CASSFRGAQYF.

The genes are TRBV5-4 and TRBJ2-3, with 13 bases fitting TRBD2. The CDR3 runs 18 residues. CDR1 and CDR2 (germline): SGHNT, YYREEE (reference sequence). V dropped 4 bases and J dropped 3; count of bases not matched to a gene: 11. The CDR3 DNA follows: TGTGCCAGCAGCACCCCCCCTGGGACTAGCGGGGCTACAGATACGCAGTATTTT. Translation gives CASSTPPGTSGATDTQYF.